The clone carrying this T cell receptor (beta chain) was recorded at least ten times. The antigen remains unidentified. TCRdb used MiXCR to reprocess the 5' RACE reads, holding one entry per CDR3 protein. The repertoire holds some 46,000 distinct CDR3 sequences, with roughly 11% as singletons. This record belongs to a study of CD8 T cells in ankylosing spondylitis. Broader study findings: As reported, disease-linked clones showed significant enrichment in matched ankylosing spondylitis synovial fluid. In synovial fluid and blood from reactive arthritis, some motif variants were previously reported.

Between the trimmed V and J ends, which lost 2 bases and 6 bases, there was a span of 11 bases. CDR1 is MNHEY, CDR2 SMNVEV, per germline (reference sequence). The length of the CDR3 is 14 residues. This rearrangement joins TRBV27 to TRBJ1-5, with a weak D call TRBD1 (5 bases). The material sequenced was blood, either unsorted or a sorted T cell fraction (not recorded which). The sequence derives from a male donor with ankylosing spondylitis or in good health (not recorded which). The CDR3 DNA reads TGTGCCAGCAGTTTACTTTGGGGGGTTCAGCCCCAGCATTTT. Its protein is CASSLLWGVQPQHF.